This is a list of T cell receptor beta chains from one sample in a study of blood T cell repertoires in COVID-19. Using immunoSEQ multiplex PCR, the repertoire was profiled, and TCRdb retains in-frame clones only, with some absent. The sample yields 200,000 to 250,000 clones, 85% to 90% seen once. Sequenced input: peripheral blood. All receptors derive from a woman between 70 and 85 years old with active or convalescent COVID-19. CDR3s include the opening cysteine and the closing phenylalanine or tryptophan. A D gene is named only where the DNA matches it firmly. Not all rows give a size; the values are once, few, many and, for expanded clones, a class.

V gene,D gene,clone size,J gene,CDR3 DNA,CDR3 protein
TRBV9,.,.,TRBJ1-5,TGTGCCAGCAGCGCCTTTGAGGGCACTCAGCCCCAGCATTTT,CASSAFEGTQPQHF
TRBV6-2/TRBV6-3,TRBD1,.,TRBJ2-1,TGTGCCAGCAGTAACACAGGGGGCGCTTCGGATGAGCAGTTCTTC,CASSNTGGASDEQFF
TRBV4-1,.,few,TRBJ1-3,TGCGCCAGCAGCCCCCGGGAGATTATTACTGGAAACACCATATATTTT,CASSPREIITGNTIYF
TRBV24-1,.,.,TRBJ2-3,TGTGCCACCGCCGCGGGCACAGATACGCAGTATTTT,CATAAGTDTQYF
TRBV28,TRBD1,.,TRBJ1-2,TGTGCCAGCAGTTTACGGACAGGGCGCGGCTACACCTTC,CASSLRTGRGYTF
TRBV6-2/TRBV6-3,.,.,TRBJ2-5,TGTGCCAGCAGTCCGAGGACAGCCGCACGGACCCAGTACTTC,CASSPRTAARTQYF
TRBV5-1,TRBD1,.,TRBJ2-7,TGCGCCAGCAGACCCTCCGGGACAGAAGACTACGAGCAGTACTTC,CASRPSGTEDYEQYF
TRBV18,.,.,TRBJ1-1,TGTGCCAGCTCACCCAATTCCGGGGGATCCACTGAAGCTTTCTTT,CASSPNSGGSTEAFF
TRBV7-2,TRBD2,.,TRBJ2-2,TGTGCCAGCAGCTCCCCAGCGGGGGCCCCCCACGGGGAGCTGTTTTTT,CASSSPAGAPHGELFF
TRBV4-3,TRBD1,.,TRBJ1-2,TGCGCCAGCAGCCGCCGGACAGGGGGAGATGGCTACACCTTC,CASSRRTGGDGYTF
TRBV4-3,TRBD1,.,TRBJ1-2,TGCGCCAGCAGCCAGCCGGACAGGGCAGGCTACACCTTC,CASSQPDRAGYTF
TRBV27,TRBD1,.,TRBJ1-6,TGTGCCAGCAGGGACAGGGGGTTTGGGTCACCCCTCCACTTT,CASRDRGFGSPLHF
TRBV27,TRBD1,few,TRBJ1-4,TGTGCCAGCAGTTCCGCCACAGGGGCTCAAAAACTGTTTTTT,CASSSATGAQKLFF
TRBV7-9,.,.,TRBJ2-5,TGTGCCAGCAGCGTCCTCGGGTCTCAGGAGACCCAGTACTTC,CASSVLGSQETQYF
TRBV10-1,TRBD1,few,TRBJ2-5,TGCGCCAGCAGTGAGGGATTACAGGGGTCTCAAGAGACCCAGTACTTC,CASSEGLQGSQETQYF
TRBV4-2,TRBD1,.,TRBJ1-4,TGTGCCAGCAGCCAAGATCCGGTAGGGGGCACTAATGAAAAACTGTTTTTT,CASSQDPVGGTNEKLFF
TRBV7-2,TRBD1,.,TRBJ1-1,TGTGCCAGCAGCTTAGGGGTCGTACAGGGGGCCCCTCTTGATTTCTTT,CASSLGVVQGAPLDFF
TRBV7-2,.,.,TRBJ1-2,TGTGCCAGCAGCTTCCGTCGTGACAGTTATGGCTACACCTTC,CASSFRRDSYGYTF
TRBV12-3/TRBV12-4,.,.,TRBJ2-7,TGTGCCAGCAGTCTAAACGAGGCCTACGAGCAGTACTTC,CASSLNEAYEQYF
TRBV19,.,.,TRBJ1-1,TGTGCCAGTAGTACCCTCCGGGGCACTGAAGCTTTCTTT,CASSTLRGTEAFF
TRBV19,.,.,TRBJ1-1,TGTGCCAGTACGGAGTGGGCTGAAGCTTTCTTT,CASTEWAEAFF
TRBV7-9,.,.,TRBJ1-2,TGTGCCAGCAGTGTAGGGGGAGGCTACACCTTC,CASSVGGGYTF
TRBV29-1,TRBD1,.,TRBJ2-7,TGCAGCGGCAGGGGGGACAGGGACTACGAGCAGTACTTC,CSGRGDRDYEQYF
TRBV6-5,TRBD1,.,TRBJ2-7,TGTGCCAGCAGTTACGGTGCAGGACAGGGTACCGAGCAGTACTTC,CASSYGAGQGTEQYF
TRBV11-2,.,.,TRBJ1-2,TGTGCCAGCAGCTTAGAGGCTGCTCATGGCTACACCTTC,CASSLEAAHGYTF
TRBV5-1,TRBD2,.,TRBJ2-5,TGCGCCAGCAGCTTCTTAGTTTGGACGGGGGGGAAAGAGACCCAGTACTTC,CASSFLVWTGGKETQYF
TRBV2,TRBD1,.,TRBJ1-6,TGTGCCAGTTCCGGGACAGAGGGGTCACCCCTCCACTTT,CASSGTEGSPLHF
TRBV7-9,.,.,TRBJ1-5,TGTGCCAGCAGCTCGGAGATGGATCAGCCCCAGCATTTT,CASSSEMDQPQHF
TRBV24-1,.,.,TRBJ2-2,TGTGCCACCAGTGATTGGCCGGGGGCGAACACCGGGGAGCTGTTTTTT,CATSDWPGANTGELFF
TRBV19,.,.,TRBJ1-1,TGTGCCAGTAGTATAGATGTGACAGTTGGGGCTTTCTTT,CASSIDVTVGAFF
TRBV18,.,once,TRBJ2-5,TGTGCCAGCTCAACGAGGGGGCAAGAGACCCAGTACTTC,CASSTRGQETQYF
TRBV3-1/TRBV3-2,.,.,TRBJ1-1,TGTGCCAGCAGCCTCCAGGGAGGGGCGAACACTGAAGCTTTCTTT,CASSLQGGANTEAFF
TRBV4-2,.,.,TRBJ1-2,TGTGCCAGCAGCCAAGCACCAGGGGCCTACTATGGCTACACCTTC,CASSQAPGAYYGYTF
TRBV19,TRBD1,.,TRBJ2-5,TGTGCCAGTGAGACAGGGGTAGGGGAGACCCAGTACTTC,CASETGVGETQYF